This T cell receptor beta chain is from a study of T cells in Graves' hyperthyroidism and ophthalmopathy. Findings of the study overall: Ophthalmopathy prediction by the model preceded onset by a median approximately 5.9 months. From stable hyperthyroidism, ophthalmopathy was set apart by a 13 V-J model.

Investigators excluded patients with uncontrolled infection, other autoimmune disease, pregnancy or lactation. The diagnoses drew upon clinical symptoms, serum thyroxine and TRAb, thyroid ultrasound and orbital computed tomography. In its sample, this clonotype was seen once. Its antigen is as yet unknown. Researchers took RNA transcripts and amplified the TCR beta CDR3 regions from them. In the first-round RT-PCR of the TCR CDR3, the HTBI primer set was used. TCRdb processed the multiplex PCR reads anew with MiXCR; each CDR3 protein has one entry. This table has 250,000 to 350,000 distinct CDR3 sequences, roughly 22% appearing once. The CDR3 consists of 14 residues. Looked up from germline, CDR1 is SGHTA and CDR2 is FQGTGA. The V end lost 8 bases, the J end lost 9 bases, and 20 bases lay between the germline ends.

V gene TRBV7-3 combines with J gene TRBJ2-1; D assignment may be TRBD1 or TRBD2 (7 bases each). The receptor's source is a man aged 30 to 45 with Graves' ophthalmopathy. The source material was blood. CDR3 sequence: CASAIRQGGGEQFF. In DNA form, the CDR3 reads TGTGCCAGCGCCATCAGACAGGGCGGGGGTGAGCAGTTCTTC.